Listed here is a single T cell receptor (beta chain). Its antigen is undetermined. This sample was taken from a study of cytomegalovirus exposure and HLA in healthy donors. The CDR3 is 12 amino acids. CDR1 SQVTM and CDR2 ANQGSEA come from the germline V gene. With 5 bases removed from V and 8 bases from J, the gap between germline ends came to 15 bases. Findings and limits, study-wide: For cytomegalovirus status, the classifier reportedly gave diagnoses with high specificity and sensitivity.

Use of 60 Vbeta and 13 Jbeta primers characterized the PCR. Data came from immunoSEQ multiplex PCR; TCRdb stores just in-frame clones and leaves some out. This sample contains 55,000 to 75,000 clones. This chain joins TRBV29-1 and TRBJ1-1; D might be TRBD1 (5 bases). The receptor was isolated from a woman in her thirties in good health and CMV-seronegative. The sequenced sample was PBMCs. The CDR3 DNA follows: TGCAGCGTTACCTGGGGGACTAGGGAAGCTTTCTTT. This translates into CSVTWGTREAFF.